This T cell receptor (beta chain) was obtained from a study of response to subunit inactivated influenza vaccine (dated by TCRdb to 2016 to 2019). In the study overall: The study used deep quantitative T cell receptor repertoire profiling to track responses to a trivalent subunit inactivated influenza vaccine. General study outcomes and caveats: According to the authors, only a limited number of new T cells may be recruited by each seasonal influenza vaccination.

The protocol used for the library was RT-PCR. Sequenced on an Illumina HiSeq 2500. Clones were called with MiXCR by TCRdb after fastp trimmed the public reads at Q25, and only in-frame beta chains were retained. Each record represents a unique CDR3 protein, reported with the most common genes and DNA among its rows. The sample table lists about 570,000 distinct CDR3 sequences, about 10% of them with a count of one. The ten largest clones add up to 9.5% to 12% of the sample. Ten or more counts support this clonotype. Its antigen has not been determined. The input lacks base qualities; no much larger clone sits a single base away. The germline V gene sets CDR1 to MNHEY and CDR2 to SVGAGI. V and J lose 2 bases and 0 bases, and a span of 9 bases separates them. The cysteine opens and the phenylalanine closes a CDR3 of 15 amino acids. The entry retains the CDR3 DNA only, 45 bases that are in frame from base 1.

The data also belong to a second study, concerning T cells expressing NK-cell markers. As noted in the second study: TCR beta cDNA libraries were prepared using 5'RACE template switching, which introduced a universal primer site and unique molecular identifiers. Three sorted T-cell subsets (CD3+CD56+NKG2C+, CD3+CD56+NKG2C- and CD3+CD56-NKG2C+) from roughly eight donors had their TCR beta-chain repertoires profiled. Among the eight sequenced donors, seven were HCMV-seropositive and one was HCMV-seronegative. To restrict sorting to alphabetaTCR-expressing T cells, an anti-gammadeltaTCR antibody was added in several experiments. In roughly 6 donors, the dominant CD3+CD56+NKG2C+ clonotypes were among the top 10 CD8+ clonotypes and accounted for roughly 1.0-7.5% of CD8+ T cells. Those dominant clonotypes were again the most abundant among CD3+CD56-NKG2C+ cells in four donors, at about 28.3-60.1%. It remained unclear whether the expanded NKG2C-expressing T cell clones were specific for HCMV antigens. The study sequenced eight donors, all healthy volunteers chosen at random: three men and five women. To determine HCMV serostatus, a commercial ELISA kit was used to detect HCMV-specific IgG in serum. Peripheral blood mononuclear cells were isolated from blood by Ficoll density gradient centrifugation. Bulk peripheral blood T-cell repertoires were additionally sequenced from unsorted PBMC for about 6 donors. cDNA synthesis was primed from the TCR beta constant segment and was followed by two successive PCR amplification steps. Sequencing of the libraries produced 2 x 150 bp reads on Illumina HiSeq 2000/2500, MiSeq or NextSeq. Reads were demultiplexed and grouped by UMI with MIGEC, and clonotypes were assembled and quantified with MiTCR. Only TCR cDNA sequences supported by at least two reads were kept to exclude erroneous sequences. Downstream repertoire analysis used the tcR package, and clonotypes were matched across fractions by CDR3 nucleotide sequence plus V segment. VDJmatch was used to annotate antigen specificity against VDJdb, with one amino acid substitution in CDR3 allowed.

This specimen was PBMCs from blood, taken on the day of vaccination. This clonotype was sampled from a man in his fifties or sixties who received an inactivated influenza vaccine. Donor details come from another sample of the same person, matched by shared clones. The sequence joins TRBV6-5 to TRBJ2-3, with TRBD2 tentatively as D gene (5 bases match). The encoded CDR3 is CASSYSSVSTDTQYF. The DNA is TGTGCCAGCAGTTACAGTAGCGTAAGCACAGATACGCAGTATTTT.